A selection of T cell receptor beta chains follows, all from one sample in a study of human T cells and chemical hapten exposure. In TCRdb, the RACE reads were re-called with MiXCR into one record per CDR3 protein. The table lists more than 85,000 distinct CDR3 sequences, about 8.5% of them singletons. Sequencing used whole blood, obtained in connection with sensitization to the hapten diphenylcyclopropenone (DPC). The receptors stem from a man in his forties or fifties with alopecia areata. Some clones in this sample may be carry-over from other donors' samples. Each CDR3 is given with its conserved first and last residue. A D gene is named only where the DNA matches it firmly. Clone size is shown for a subset of rows, as once, few, many or a class of expanded clone.

D gene | J gene | V gene | clone size | CDR3 length | CDR3 DNA | CDR3 protein
NA | TRBJ1-2 | TRBV30 | few | 13 | TGTGCCTGGACGGTGGAGCCCATCTATGGCTACACCTTC | CAWTVEPIYGYTF
NA | TRBJ2-3 | TRBV5-1 | NA | 15 | TGCGCCAGCAGCTTGTCAGGGGGGCCCACAGATACGCAGTATTTT | CASSLSGGPTDTQYF
NA | TRBJ2-1 | TRBV2 | many | 12 | TGTGCCAGCAAGGGGAGTTACAATGAGCAGTTCTTC | CASKGSYNEQFF
NA | TRBJ2-7 | TRBV10-3 | few | 13 | TGTGCCATCAGCGCGGACAACTCCTACGAGCAGTACTTC | CAISADNSYEQYF
NA | TRBJ1-2 | TRBV20-1 | NA | 15 | TGCAGTGCTAGCCCTCCGGGGGTCCCTAACTATGGCTACACCTTC | CSASPPGVPNYGYTF
NA | TRBJ2-3 | TRBV2 | NA | 12 | TGTGCCAGCAGGAGGGGTGGAGATACGCAGTATTTT | CASRRGGDTQYF
NA | TRBJ1-6 | TRBV11-2 | many | 15 | TGTGCCAGCAGCTTGGGAGGGGGGCGTAATTCACCCCTCCACTTT | CASSLGGGRNSPLHF
NA | TRBJ2-5 | TRBV5-4 | few | 13 | TGTGCCAGCAGCTCGCTTCCGTTAGAGACCCAGTACTTC | CASSSLPLETQYF
NA | TRBJ2-7 | TRBV12-3/TRBV12-4 | few | 14 | TGTGCCAGCAGTTTTTCTCAGAAAGCCTACGAGCAGTACTTC | CASSFSQKAYEQYF
TRBD2 | TRBJ2-3 | TRBV14 | few | 16 | TGTGCCAGCAGCTCGACTAGCGCATTAGGATCAGATACGCAGTATTTT | CASSSTSALGSDTQYF
TRBD2 | TRBJ2-7 | TRBV27 | NA | 13 | TGTGCCAGCAGTTTAGGACTAGTCTACGAGCAGTACTTC | CASSLGLVYEQYF
NA | TRBJ1-2 | TRBV28 | NA | 13 | TGTGCCAGCAGTCGGGGCCCAGGCTATGGCTACACCTTC | CASSRGPGYGYTF
TRBD1 | TRBJ1-1 | TRBV20-1 | many | 15 | TGCAGTGCTAGAAATGCGGGACAGTTGAACACTGAAGCTTTCTTT | CSARNAGQLNTEAFF
NA | TRBJ2-3 | TRBV7-9 | many | 13 | TGTGCCAAGACGGGACGGACCACAGATACGCAGTATTTT | CAKTGRTTDTQYF
NA | TRBJ2-4 | TRBV28 | few | 14 | TGTGCCAGCACTCCCGCGTCCAAGAAAAACATTCAGTACTTC | CASTPASKKNIQYF
TRBD2 | TRBJ2-1 | TRBV3-1 | many | 14 | TGTGCCAGCAGCCAAGGGCTAGCGGGCAATGAGCAGTTCTTC | CASSQGLAGNEQFF
TRBD2 | TRBJ2-3 | TRBV7-2 | NA | 19 | TGTGCCAGCAGCGCAAGGACTAGCGGGAGGGCCCGAGTTTTAGATACGCAGTATTTT | CASSARTSGRARVLDTQYF
TRBD1 | TRBJ2-7 | TRBV25-1 | NA | 16 | TGTGCCAGCAGTGAAGGGACAGGGGGTACGACCTACGAGCAGTACTTC | CASSEGTGGTTYEQYF
TRBD2 | TRBJ2-4 | TRBV3-1 | many | 15 | TGTGCCAGCAGCCAATCCGAAACGGGGGGAAACATTCAGTACTTC | CASSQSETGGNIQYF
NA | TRBJ1-1 | TRBV20-1 | many | 15 | TGCAGTGCTAGGGGAACGGAAGCGAGGAACACTGAAGCTTTCTTT | CSARGTEARNTEAFF
NA | TRBJ2-6 | TRBV7-3 | NA | 15 | TGTGCCAGCAGCTTAAGGCACTCTGGGGCCAACGTCCTGACTTTC | CASSLRHSGANVLTF
TRBD1 | TRBJ2-7 | TRBV27 | few | 15 | TGTGCCAGCAGTCCCGGACAGGGGGGAGCCTACGAGCAGTACTTC | CASSPGQGGAYEQYF
NA | TRBJ1-1 | TRBV29-1 | many | 12 | TGCAGCGTTGAAGAAATAAGGGCTGAAGCTTTCTTT | CSVEEIRAEAFF
TRBD1 | TRBJ2-5 | TRBV11-1 | NA | 13 | TGTGCCAGCGCGACAGGGTCTCGAGAGACCCAGTACTTC | CASATGSRETQYF
NA | TRBJ1-5 | TRBV18 | many | 13 | TGTGCCAGCTCACCACCGGACAGCCAGCCCCAGCATTTT | CASSPPDSQPQHF
TRBD1 | TRBJ2-1 | TRBV11-2 | few | 15 | TGTGCCAGCAGCTTGGGACAGGGGACCTACAATGAGCAGTTCTTC | CASSLGQGTYNEQFF
NA | TRBJ2-3 | TRBV5-1 | many | 13 | TGCGCCAGCAGCTTGGCCACCACAGATACGCAGTATTTT | CASSLATTDTQYF
TRBD1 | TRBJ2-7 | TRBV20-1 | many | 12 | TGCAGTGCTCCTGACAGGGACTACGAGCAGTACTTC | CSAPDRDYEQYF
NA | TRBJ2-5 | TRBV7-2 | NA | 16 | TGTGCCAGCAGCTTAGGAGGCGGGCAGGGCCAAGAGACCCAGTACTTC | CASSLGGGQGQETQYF
NA | TRBJ2-2 | TRBV6-5 | NA | 15 | TGTGCCAGCAGTTACTCGATACAGGGAGCCGGGGAGCTGTTTTTT | CASSYSIQGAGELFF
NA | TRBJ1-1 | TRBV6-2/TRBV6-3 | many | 14 | TGTGCCAGCAGATTCAGGGTCATGAACACTGAAGCTTTCTTT | CASRFRVMNTEAFF
TRBD2 | TRBJ2-5 | TRBV19 | NA | 13 | TGTGCCAGTCGGAGCGGGAGTCTGGAGACCCAGTACTTC | CASRSGSLETQYF
TRBD1 | TRBJ2-7 | TRBV18 | many | 14 | TGTGCCAGCTCACCTGTTCAGGGGGCCTACGAGCAGTACTTC | CASSPVQGAYEQYF
TRBD2 | TRBJ2-7 | TRBV6-2/TRBV6-3 | NA | 15 | TGTGCCAGCAGTTACTCGTCGACTAGCGGGAACAGGAGGACCTTC | CASSYSSTSGNRRTF
NA | TRBJ2-2 | TRBV24-1 | many | 14 | TGTGCCACCCACCGGGGTACGGTCACCGGGGAGCTGTTTTTT | CATHRGTVTGELFF
NA | TRBJ2-2 | TRBV2 | many | 13 | TGTGCTTGGCCGGGGGTAGGACCCGGGGAGCTGTTTTTT | CAWPGVGPGELFF
NA | TRBJ1-1 | TRBV19 | NA | 13 | TGTGCCAGTAGCTGGGGGGGGGGCACTGAAGCTTTCTTT | CASSWGGGTEAFF
NA | TRBJ2-1 | TRBV30 | NA | 14 | TGTGCCTGGAGGAGCGGGCTGGATAGGGATGAGCAGTTCTTC | CAWRSGLDRDEQFF
TRBD2 | TRBJ2-3 | TRBV28 | few | 18 | TGTGCCAGCAGCCTCCTGCCTTTAGCGGGAGGAGGAACAGATACGCAGTATTTT | CASSLLPLAGGGTDTQYF
TRBD1 | TRBJ2-5 | TRBV7-9 | many | 16 | TGTGCCAGCAGCTTAATTAGGACAGGGGATTTTGAGACCCAGTACTTC | CASSLIRTGDFETQYF